This T cell receptor beta chain was profiled in a study of cytomegalovirus exposure and HLA in healthy donors. 60 Vbeta and 13 Jbeta primers were used in PCR. The protocol was immunoSEQ multiplex PCR, while the TCRdb copy is restricted to in-frame clones and leaves out a portion. Of around 110,000 clones listed, roughly 79% are singletons. Study-level results: Common viral pathogens were later found to be apparently linked to several of the most significant clusters. A later analysis found TCR association rates differed by HLA locus, highest for DRB1 and lowest for HLA-C.

Between the trimmed V and J ends, which lost 4 bases and 6 bases, there was a span of 8 bases. Germline values: CDR1 WNHNN, CDR2 SYGVQD (reference sequence). CDR3 length: 12 amino acids. As concerns this clone: As yet, its antigen is unknown.

V and J are TRBV10-1 and TRBJ2-3; a weak D match, TRBD1 (5 bases). The clonotype originates from a woman between 18 and 29 years old in good health and CMV-seronegative. The sample was PBMCs. The CDR3 loop reads CASSVGVDTQYF. CDR3 nucleotides: TGCGCCAGCAGTGTAGGGGTGGATACGCAGTATTTT.